The rows below give T cell receptor beta chains drawn from one sample of a study of STAT5B mutations in CD4+ large granular lymphocyte leukemia. Method: immunoSEQ multiplex PCR; TCRdb's copy keeps in-frame clones and lacks some. The sample carries 30,000 or so clones, 70% to 75% recorded once. Sequencing input: CD4+ T cells from blood buffy coats. The receptors originated from a human donor in good health. Each CDR3 is given with its conserved first and last residue. Fields, in order: V gene, D gene, J gene, clone size, CDR3 length, CDR3 protein, CDR3 DNA. A D gene is named only where the DNA matches it firmly. Clone size appears in some rows only: once, few, many, or a class for an expanded clone.

V gene: TRBV10-3; D gene: -; J gene: TRBJ1-6; clone size: -; CDR3 length: 13; CDR3 protein: CAISEQANSPLHF; CDR3 DNA: TGTGCCATCAGTGAGCAGGCTAATTCACCCCTCCACTTT
V gene: TRBV2; D gene: -; J gene: TRBJ2-6; clone size: -; CDR3 length: 18; CDR3 protein: CASTPNAPGASGANVLTF; CDR3 DNA: TGTGCCAGCACTCCTAATGCTCCAGGGGCCTCTGGGGCCAACGTCCTGACTTTC
V gene: TRBV29-1; D gene: -; J gene: TRBJ1-2; clone size: -; CDR3 length: 14; CDR3 protein: CSVEAGGAGYGYTF; CDR3 DNA: TGCAGCGTTGAAGCGGGGGGGGCGGGGTATGGCTACACCTTC
V gene: TRBV4-3; D gene: TRBD2; J gene: TRBJ2-2; clone size: -; CDR3 length: 20; CDR3 protein: CASSQDGRGGREVAHRGAVF; CDR3 DNA: TGCGCCAGCAGCCAAGATGGTCGAGGGGGGCGGGAGGTCGCACACCGGGGAGCTGTTTTT
V gene: TRBV7-9; D gene: -; J gene: TRBJ1-2; clone size: -; CDR3 length: 13; CDR3 protein: CASSFRSNYGYTF; CDR3 DNA: TGTGCCAGCAGCTTCCGAAGTAACTATGGCTACACCTTC
V gene: TRBV5-4; D gene: TRBD1; J gene: TRBJ2-2; clone size: -; CDR3 length: 16; CDR3 protein: CASSLGTGGVVGELFF; CDR3 DNA: TGTGCCAGCAGCCTAGGGACAGGGGGTGTGGTCGGGGAGCTGTTTTTT
V gene: TRBV23-1; D gene: -; J gene: TRBJ2-7; clone size: few; CDR3 length: 14; CDR3 protein: CASSQSLGCYEQYF; CDR3 DNA: TGCGCCAGCAGTCAATCGTTGGGGTGCTACGAGCAGTACTTC
V gene: TRBV7-2; D gene: TRBD2; J gene: TRBJ2-1; clone size: -; CDR3 length: 16; CDR3 protein: CASSSRTSGAYNEQFF; CDR3 DNA: TGTGCCAGCAGCTCAAGGACTAGCGGGGCCTACAATGAGCAGTTCTTC
V gene: TRBV7-9; D gene: TRBD2; J gene: TRBJ2-1; clone size: -; CDR3 length: 15; CDR3 protein: CASSFSGSSYNEQFF; CDR3 DNA: TGTGCCAGCAGCTTCAGCGGGAGTTCCTACAATGAGCAGTTCTTC
V gene: TRBV11-2; D gene: -; J gene: TRBJ2-7; clone size: -; CDR3 length: 13; CDR3 protein: CASSLGQSYEQYF; CDR3 DNA: TGTGCCAGCAGCTTAGGGCAGAGCTACGAGCAGTACTTC
V gene: TRBV7-9; D gene: -; J gene: TRBJ1-1; clone size: -; CDR3 length: 15; CDR3 protein: CASSRADWGHTEAFF; CDR3 DNA: TGTGCCAGCAGTAGGGCGGACTGGGGCCACACTGAAGCTTTCTTT
V gene: TRBV23-1; D gene: -; J gene: TRBJ2-1; clone size: -; CDR3 length: 14; CDR3 protein: CASMLVRECNEQFF; CDR3 DNA: TGCGCCAGCATGTTGGTCCGGGAGTGCAATGAGCAGTTCTTC
V gene: TRBV5-1; D gene: TRBD2; J gene: TRBJ2-2; clone size: -; CDR3 length: 15; CDR3 protein: CASSIREANTGELFF; CDR3 DNA: TGCGCCAGCAGCATTCGGGAGGCGAACACCGGGGAGCTGTTTTTT
V gene: TRBV7-2; D gene: -; J gene: TRBJ1-2; clone size: -; CDR3 length: 13; CDR3 protein: CASSSTDFGGYTF; CDR3 DNA: TGTGCCAGCAGCTCCACGGACTTTGGGGGCTACACCTTC
V gene: TRBV6-1; D gene: -; J gene: TRBJ2-5; clone size: -; CDR3 length: 14; CDR3 protein: CASSEPTHQETQYF; CDR3 DNA: TGTGCCAGCAGTGAACCCACTCACCAAGAGACCCAGTACTTC
V gene: TRBV5-1; D gene: TRBD1; J gene: TRBJ1-2; clone size: -; CDR3 length: 14; CDR3 protein: CASRTGTGTYGYTF; CDR3 DNA: TGCGCCAGCAGAACCGGGACAGGGACCTATGGCTACACCTTC
V gene: TRBV6-5; D gene: -; J gene: TRBJ1-1; clone size: -; CDR3 length: 14; CDR3 protein: CASTKGGKNTEAFF; CDR3 DNA: TGTGCCAGCACAAAAGGGGGGAAGAACACTGAAGCTTTCTTT
V gene: TRBV4-2; D gene: -; J gene: TRBJ1-5; clone size: -; CDR3 length: 15; CDR3 protein: CASSQESTVNQPQHF; CDR3 DNA: TGTGCCAGCAGCCAAGAATCGACCGTGAATCAGCCCCAGCATTTT
V gene: TRBV29-1; D gene: -; J gene: TRBJ1-4; clone size: -; CDR3 length: 12; CDR3 protein: CSVEVPRGLLFF; CDR3 DNA: TGCAGCGTTGAAGTTCCCCGCGGTCTACTGTTTTTT
V gene: TRBV10-3; D gene: -; J gene: TRBJ2-6; clone size: -; CDR3 length: 14; CDR3 protein: CAISTYTGANVLTF; CDR3 DNA: TGTGCCATCAGTACATACACTGGGGCCAACGTCCTGACTTTC
V gene: TRBV5-1; D gene: -; J gene: TRBJ2-2; clone size: -; CDR3 length: 13; CDR3 protein: CASSSQGTGELFF; CDR3 DNA: TGCGCCAGCAGCTCGCAGGGAACCGGGGAGCTGTTTTTT
V gene: TRBV27; D gene: TRBD1; J gene: TRBJ2-1; clone size: -; CDR3 length: 15; CDR3 protein: CASSLGTGRDNEQFF; CDR3 DNA: TGTGCCAGCAGTCTCGGGACAGGGAGAGACAATGAGCAGTTCTTC
V gene: TRBV7-9; D gene: -; J gene: TRBJ2-7; clone size: -; CDR3 length: 14; CDR3 protein: CASSLYANPGEQYF; CDR3 DNA: TGTGCCAGCAGCTTATACGCAAATCCGGGCGAGCAGTACTTC
V gene: TRBV6-1; D gene: -; J gene: TRBJ1-5; clone size: -; CDR3 length: 16; CDR3 protein: CAISESDWGGNQPQHF; CDR3 DNA: TGTGCCATCAGTGAGTCCGATTGGGGTGGCAATCAGCCCCAGCATTTT
V gene: TRBV20-1; D gene: -; J gene: TRBJ2-5; clone size: -; CDR3 length: 11; CDR3 protein: CSPLFAETQYF; CDR3 DNA: TGCAGCCCGTTGTTCGCAGAGACCCAGTACTTC
V gene: TRBV7-2; D gene: TRBD1; J gene: TRBJ2-1; clone size: once; CDR3 length: 16; CDR3 protein: CASSSRDRRSYNEQFF; CDR3 DNA: TGTGCCAGCAGCTCGAGGGACAGGAGATCCTACAATGAGCAGTTCTTC
V gene: TRBV9; D gene: -; J gene: TRBJ1-5; clone size: few; CDR3 length: 15; CDR3 protein: CASSGVGDIREPQHF; CDR3 DNA: TGTGCCAGCAGCGGGGTCGGGGACATTCGGGAGCCCCAGCATTTT
V gene: TRBV6-1; D gene: -; J gene: TRBJ1-2; clone size: -; CDR3 length: 12; CDR3 protein: CASSFLNTGYTF; CDR3 DNA: TGTGCCAGCAGTTTCCTGAACACTGGCTACACCTTC
V gene: TRBV7-2; D gene: TRBD2; J gene: TRBJ2-5; clone size: few; CDR3 length: 15; CDR3 protein: CASSPAGGSEETQYF; CDR3 DNA: TGTGCCAGCAGCCCTGCGGGGGGCTCGGAGGAGACCCAGTACTTC
V gene: TRBV5-1; D gene: TRBD2; J gene: TRBJ2-7; clone size: -; CDR3 length: 14; CDR3 protein: CASSYSGSSYEQYF; CDR3 DNA: TGCGCCAGCAGCTACAGCGGGAGTTCCTACGAGCAGTACTTC
V gene: TRBV2; D gene: TRBD1; J gene: TRBJ2-7; clone size: few; CDR3 length: 14; CDR3 protein: CASSFRGLSYEQYF; CDR3 DNA: TGTGCCAGCAGTTTCAGGGGGCTCTCCTACGAGCAGTACTTC
V gene: TRBV15; D gene: TRBD2; J gene: TRBJ2-1; clone size: -; CDR3 length: 18; CDR3 protein: CATSRDLAGVVDGNEQFF; CDR3 DNA: TGTGCCACCAGCAGAGACCTAGCGGGAGTGGTGGATGGGAATGAGCAGTTCTTC
V gene: TRBV6-5; D gene: -; J gene: TRBJ1-1; clone size: -; CDR3 length: 12; CDR3 protein: CATSHREAEAFF; CDR3 DNA: TGTGCCACCTCTCACAGGGAAGCTGAAGCTTTCTTT
V gene: TRBV30; D gene: TRBD1; J gene: TRBJ2-1; clone size: -; CDR3 length: 12; CDR3 protein: CAWSVQGIEQFF; CDR3 DNA: TGTGCCTGGAGTGTACAGGGGATTGAGCAGTTCTTC
V gene: TRBV29-1; D gene: -; J gene: TRBJ1-2; clone size: -; CDR3 length: 10; CDR3 protein: CSASDPTYTF; CDR3 DNA: TGCAGCGCCTCCGACCCAACCTACACCTTC
V gene: TRBV4-3; D gene: TRBD2; J gene: TRBJ2-7; clone size: -; CDR3 length: 14; CDR3 protein: CASSHERGNYEQYF; CDR3 DNA: TGCGCCAGCAGCCATGAGCGGGGAAACTACGAGCAGTACTTC
V gene: TRBV7-2; D gene: -; J gene: TRBJ2-7; clone size: -; CDR3 length: 16; CDR3 protein: CASSPDPWGRPYEQYF; CDR3 DNA: TGTGCCAGCAGCCCAGACCCATGGGGACGGCCCTACGAGCAGTACTTC
V gene: TRBV30; D gene: -; J gene: TRBJ1-4; clone size: -; CDR3 length: 14; CDR3 protein: CAWNLGGLNEKLFF; CDR3 DNA: TGTGCCTGGAATCTCGGGGGGCTTAATGAAAAACTGTTTTTT
V gene: TRBV5-1; D gene: -; J gene: TRBJ2-5; clone size: -; CDR3 length: 13; CDR3 protein: CASSLLAEETQYF; CDR3 DNA: TGCGCCAGCAGCTTGCTAGCCGAGGAGACCCAGTACTTC
V gene: TRBV5-1; D gene: -; J gene: TRBJ2-1; clone size: -; CDR3 length: 12; CDR3 protein: CASSLSRNEQFF; CDR3 DNA: TGCGCCAGCAGCTTGAGTAGAAATGAGCAGTTCTTC
V gene: TRBV7-7; D gene: -; J gene: TRBJ2-1; clone size: -; CDR3 length: 14; CDR3 protein: CASSLDHGANEQFF; CDR3 DNA: TGTGCTAGCAGCTTAGATCACGGGGCGAATGAGCAGTTCTTC
V gene: TRBV4-1; D gene: -; J gene: TRBJ2-7; clone size: -; CDR3 length: 14; CDR3 protein: CASSQNQRLYEQYF; CDR3 DNA: TGCGCCAGCAGCCAAAATCAGAGACTCTACGAGCAGTACTTC
V gene: TRBV6-1; D gene: -; J gene: TRBJ2-7; clone size: -; CDR3 length: 13; CDR3 protein: CASSEAQQGKQYF; CDR3 DNA: TGTGCCAGCAGTGAAGCGCAGCAGGGGAAGCAGTACTTC
V gene: TRBV6-5; D gene: -; J gene: TRBJ1-5; clone size: -; CDR3 length: 15; CDR3 protein: CASSYSQYSNQPQHF; CDR3 DNA: TGTGCCAGCAGTTACTCCCAGTATAGCAATCAGCCCCAGCATTTT
V gene: TRBV7-2; D gene: -; J gene: TRBJ2-5; clone size: -; CDR3 length: 15; CDR3 protein: CASSLTASRSETQYF; CDR3 DNA: TGTGCCAGCAGCTTAACGGCTAGTCGATCAGAGACCCAGTACTTC
V gene: TRBV7-6; D gene: -; J gene: TRBJ2-1; clone size: -; CDR3 length: 12; CDR3 protein: CASSLARGEQFF; CDR3 DNA: TGTGCCAGCAGCTTAGCGCGCGGTGAGCAGTTCTTC
V gene: TRBV18; D gene: TRBD1; J gene: TRBJ1-1; clone size: -; CDR3 length: 13; CDR3 protein: CASSGQENTEAFF; CDR3 DNA: TGTGCCAGCTCAGGACAGGAGAACACTGAAGCTTTCTTT